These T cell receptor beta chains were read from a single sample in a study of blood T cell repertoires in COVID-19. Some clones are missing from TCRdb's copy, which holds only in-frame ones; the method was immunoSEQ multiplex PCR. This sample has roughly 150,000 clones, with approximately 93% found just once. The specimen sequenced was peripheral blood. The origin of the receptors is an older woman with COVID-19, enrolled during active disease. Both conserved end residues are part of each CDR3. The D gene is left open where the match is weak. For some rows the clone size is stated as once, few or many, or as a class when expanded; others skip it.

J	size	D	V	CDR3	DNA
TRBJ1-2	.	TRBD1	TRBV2	CAIFDREVAGYTF	TGTGCCATATTCGACAGGGAGGTAGCTGGCTACACCTTC
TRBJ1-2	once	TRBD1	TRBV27	CASSSYYRGPDYGYTF	TGTGCCAGCAGTTCCTACTACAGGGGGCCGGACTATGGCTACACCTTC
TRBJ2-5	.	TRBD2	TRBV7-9	CASSLVASGGIKTQYF	TGTGCCAGCAGCTTAGTGGCTAGCGGGGGGATAAAGACCCAGTACTTC
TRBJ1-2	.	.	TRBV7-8	CASSFKEGYGYTF	TGTGCCAGCAGCTTTAAGGAGGGCTATGGCTACACCTTC
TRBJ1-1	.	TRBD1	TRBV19	CASSIGTGDTEAFF	TGTGCCAGTAGTATAGGGACAGGGGACACTGAAGCTTTCTTT
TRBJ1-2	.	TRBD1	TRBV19	CASSVFTGDGNYGYTF	TGTGCCAGTAGTGTATTCACAGGGGACGGGAACTATGGCTACACCTTC
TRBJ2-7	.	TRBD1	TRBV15	CATRKDRGSSYEQYF	TGTGCCACCAGAAAAGACAGGGGGAGCTCCTACGAGCAGTACTTC
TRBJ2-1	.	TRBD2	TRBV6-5	CASSYRDYSYNEQFF	TGTGCCAGCAGTTACCGGGACTACTCCTACAATGAGCAGTTCTTC
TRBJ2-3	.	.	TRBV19	CASSIAGGGPTDTQYF	TGTGCCAGTAGTATAGCAGGCGGGGGCCCCACAGATACGCAGTATTTT
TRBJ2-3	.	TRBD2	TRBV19	CASSIVSAGGVDTQYF	TGTGCCAGTAGTATAGTTTCAGCGGGAGGCGTAGATACGCAGTATTTT
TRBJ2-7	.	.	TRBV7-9	CASGPGTSYEQYF	TGTGCCAGCGGTCCCGGGACTTCCTACGAGCAGTACTTC
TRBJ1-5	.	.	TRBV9	CASSVGQGSNQPQHF	TGTGCCAGCAGCGTAGGGCAGGGTAGCAATCAGCCCCAGCATTTT
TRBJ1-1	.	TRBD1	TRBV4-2	CASSQVPGQGASRNTEAFF	TGTGCCAGCAGCCAAGTACCCGGACAGGGGGCGTCAAGGAACACTGAAGCTTTCTTT
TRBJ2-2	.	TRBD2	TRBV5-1	CASSPRGSGVSGELFF	TGCGCCAGCAGCCCCCGGGGTAGCGGGGTCAGCGGGGAGCTGTTTTTT
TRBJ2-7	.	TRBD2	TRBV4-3	CASSQDSRGGHAEQYF	TGCGCCAGCAGCCAAGACTCGCGGGGGGGCCATGCCGAGCAGTACTTC
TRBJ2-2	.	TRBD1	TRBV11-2	CASSAQTGKNTGELFF	TGTGCCAGCAGCGCACAGACAGGGAAGAACACCGGGGAGCTGTTTTTT